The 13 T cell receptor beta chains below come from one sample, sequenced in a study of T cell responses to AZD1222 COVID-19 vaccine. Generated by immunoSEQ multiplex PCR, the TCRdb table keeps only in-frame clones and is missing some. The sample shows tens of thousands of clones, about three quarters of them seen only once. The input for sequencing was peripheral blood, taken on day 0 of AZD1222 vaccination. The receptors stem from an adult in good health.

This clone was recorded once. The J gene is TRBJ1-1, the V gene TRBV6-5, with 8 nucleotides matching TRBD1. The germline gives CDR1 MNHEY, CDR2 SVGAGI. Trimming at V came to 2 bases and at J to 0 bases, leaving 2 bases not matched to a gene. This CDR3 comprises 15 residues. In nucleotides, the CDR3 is TGTGCCAGCAGTTACGGGGACAGGTTGAACACTGAAGCTTTCTTT. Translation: CASSYGDRLNTEAFF.

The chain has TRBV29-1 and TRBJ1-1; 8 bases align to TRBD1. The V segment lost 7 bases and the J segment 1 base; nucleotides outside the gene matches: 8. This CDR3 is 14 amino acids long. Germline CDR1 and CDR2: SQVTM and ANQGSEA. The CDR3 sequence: CSAWGQVGNTEAFF. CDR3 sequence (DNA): TGCAGCGCCTGGGGACAGGTGGGGAACACTGAAGCTTTCTTT. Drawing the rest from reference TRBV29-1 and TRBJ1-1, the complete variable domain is SAVISQKPSRDICQRGTSLTIQCQVDSQVTMMFWYRQQPGQSLTLIATANQGSEATYESGFVIDKFPISRPNLTFSTLTVSNMSPEDSSIYLCSAWGQVGNTEAFFGQGTRLTVV.

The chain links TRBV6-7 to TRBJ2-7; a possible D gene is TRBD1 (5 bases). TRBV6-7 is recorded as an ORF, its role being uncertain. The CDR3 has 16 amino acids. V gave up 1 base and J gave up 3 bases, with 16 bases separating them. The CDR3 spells CASSYLSQGDDYEQYF. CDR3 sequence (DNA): TGTGCCAGCAGTTACTTGAGCCAGGGCGATGACTACGAGCAGTACTTC.

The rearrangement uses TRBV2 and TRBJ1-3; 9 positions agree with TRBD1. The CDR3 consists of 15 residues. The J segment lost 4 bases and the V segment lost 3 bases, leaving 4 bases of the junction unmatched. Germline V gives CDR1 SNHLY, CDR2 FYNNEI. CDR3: CASSDKDRGGNTIYF. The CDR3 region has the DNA TGTGCCAGCAGTGACAAGGACAGGGGAGGAAACACCATATATTTT.

The CDR3: CASSLEQPPGGYTF. The CDR3 region has the DNA TGTGCCAGCAGTTTAGAACAGCCCCCCGGTGGCTACACCTTC. The chain employs TRBV28 and TRBJ1-2; D ambiguous. With 2 bases removed from V and 7 bases from J, the gap between germline ends came to 14 bases. This CDR3 contains 14 residues. Germline values: CDR1 MDHEN, CDR2 SYDVKM.

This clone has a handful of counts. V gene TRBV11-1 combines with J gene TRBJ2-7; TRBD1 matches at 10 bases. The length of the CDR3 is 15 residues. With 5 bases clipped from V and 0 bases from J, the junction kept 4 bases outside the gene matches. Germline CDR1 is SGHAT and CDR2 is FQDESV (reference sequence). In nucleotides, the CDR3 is TGTGCCAGCAGCCTAAGACAGGGGGCCTCCTACGAGCAGTACTTC. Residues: CASSLRQGASYEQYF.

Written as DNA, the CDR3 is TGTGCCAGCAGTAGGACAGTACCCAACACTGAAGCTTTCTTT. Encoded protein: CASSRTVPNTEAFF. The genes are TRBV28 and TRBJ1-1; tentatively, D is TRBD1 (6 bases). The CDR3 is 14 amino acids. The V gene lost 5 bases and the J gene lost 2 bases, with 12 bases spanning the gap. Germline V lookup: CDR1 MDHEN, CDR2 SYDVKM.

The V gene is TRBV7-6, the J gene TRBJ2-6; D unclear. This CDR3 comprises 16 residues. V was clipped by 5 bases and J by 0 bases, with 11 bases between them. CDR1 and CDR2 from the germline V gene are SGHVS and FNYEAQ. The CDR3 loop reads CASSLGRLSGANVLTF. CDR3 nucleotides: TGTGCCAGCAGCCTAGGACGGCTCTCTGGGGCCAACGTCCTGACTTTC.

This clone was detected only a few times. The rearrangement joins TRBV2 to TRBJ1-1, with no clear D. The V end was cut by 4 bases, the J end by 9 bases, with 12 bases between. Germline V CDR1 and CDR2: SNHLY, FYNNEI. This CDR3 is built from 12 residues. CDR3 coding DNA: TGTGCCAGCAGTGTTGGGTCGCGAAAAGCTTTCTTT. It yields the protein CASSVGSRKAFF.

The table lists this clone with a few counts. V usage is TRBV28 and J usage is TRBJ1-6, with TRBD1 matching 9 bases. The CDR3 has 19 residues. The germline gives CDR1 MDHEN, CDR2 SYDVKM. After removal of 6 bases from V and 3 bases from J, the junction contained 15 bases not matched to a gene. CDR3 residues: CASSGAPGQGPYYNSPLHF. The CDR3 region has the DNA TGTGCCAGCAGCGGGGCTCCGGGACAGGGCCCCTACTATAATTCACCCCTCCACTTT.

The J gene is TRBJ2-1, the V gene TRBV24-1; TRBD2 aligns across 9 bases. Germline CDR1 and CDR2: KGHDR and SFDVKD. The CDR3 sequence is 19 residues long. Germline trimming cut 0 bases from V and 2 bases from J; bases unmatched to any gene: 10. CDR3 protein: CATSDLPLAGHLPYNEQFF. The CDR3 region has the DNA TGTGCCACCAGTGATTTGCCTCTAGCGGGGCACCTGCCCTACAATGAGCAGTTCTTC.

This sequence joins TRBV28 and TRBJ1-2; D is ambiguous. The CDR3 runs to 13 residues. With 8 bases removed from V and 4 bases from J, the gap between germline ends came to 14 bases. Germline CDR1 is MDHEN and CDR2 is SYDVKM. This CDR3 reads CASCLRGAYGYTF. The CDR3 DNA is TGTGCCAGCTGCTTGCGGGGTGCCTATGGCTACACCTTC.

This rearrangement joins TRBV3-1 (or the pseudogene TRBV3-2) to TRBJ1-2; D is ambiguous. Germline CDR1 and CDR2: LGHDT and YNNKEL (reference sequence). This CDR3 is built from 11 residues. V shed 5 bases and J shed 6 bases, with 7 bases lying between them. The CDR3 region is CASSRMDGYTF. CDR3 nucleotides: TGTGCCAGCAGCAGAATGGATGGCTACACCTTC.